Following are 32 T cell receptor beta chains from one sample sequenced in a study of cytomegalovirus exposure and HLA in healthy donors. With 60 Vbeta and 13 Jbeta primers, the PCR was carried out. Some clones are missing from TCRdb's copy, which holds only in-frame ones; the method was immunoSEQ multiplex PCR. The sample shows 64,000 or so clones, 70% of them seen only once. Source material: PBMCs. The receptors originated from a woman aged 45 to 65 in good health and CMV-seropositive.

This clone was seen more than once but under ten times. The genes are TRBV4-3 and TRBJ2-7; D possibly corresponds to TRBD2 (6 bases). Between the trimmed V and J ends, which lost 2 bases and 7 bases, there was a span of 15 bases. Per germline, CDR1 LGHNA and CDR2 YSLEER. The CDR3 sequence is 14 residues long. Here the CDR3 DNA reads TGCGCCAGCAGCCAATTTCTCCAGGAGGGTGAGCAGTACTTC. It translates to CASSQFLQEGEQYF.

This chain links TRBV6-1 with TRBJ1-2; 10 bases line up with TRBD1. J lost 8 bases, V lost 5 bases, and 11 bases had no gene match. Germline loops: CDR1 MNHNS, CDR2 SASEGT. CDR3 length equals 15 residues. CDR3 sequence: CASSFTGQGGGGYTF. CDR3 DNA: TGTGCCAGCAGTTTCACAGGACAGGGGGGCGGAGGCTACACCTTC.

This chain links TRBV28 with TRBJ2-1, with TRBD2 matching 8 bases. Per germline, CDR1 MDHEN and CDR2 SYDVKM. This CDR3 has 18 residues. After removal of 3 bases from V and 6 bases from J, the junction contained 16 bases not matched to a gene. The CDR3 spells CASSFKFGGLGTLNEQFF. The CDR3 DNA sequence: TGTGCCAGCAGTTTTAAATTCGGGGGACTAGGGACCCTCAATGAGCAGTTCTTC.

The chain has TRBV7-2 and TRBJ2-7; 11 nucleotides agree with TRBD2. In germline, CDR1 is SGHTA, CDR2 FQGNSA. This CDR3 is built from 15 residues. J gave up 4 bases and V 1 base, and 3 bases lay outside the gene matches. Written as DNA, the CDR3 is TGTGCCAGCAGCTTAGAACTAGCGGGAGCGTACGAGCAGTACTTC. Protein: CASSLELAGAYEQYF.

A remark on this clone: This sample also contains other DNA sequences that code for the same CDR3. The genes are TRBV5-1 and TRBJ2-3, with 8 nucleotides matching TRBD2. V lost 0 bases to trimming and J lost 5 bases; unmatched junction nucleotides: 5. Germline V gives CDR1 SGHRS, CDR2 YFSETQ. The CDR3 covers 15 residues. The CDR3 DNA follows: TGCGCCAGCAGCTTGGGAGCGGGGGCCGGAGATACGCAGTATTTT. Protein sequence: CASSLGAGAGDTQYF.

V and J are TRBV5-1 and TRBJ2-1, with D perhaps matching TRBD2 (6 bases). V lost 5 bases and J lost 0, with 15 bases in between. This CDR3 has 16 amino acids. From germline, CDR1 is SGHRS and CDR2 YFSETQ. CDR3 loop: CASRIPDGSSYNEQFF. CDR3 coding DNA: TGCGCCAGCAGAATCCCCGACGGGAGCTCCTACAATGAGCAGTTCTTC.

The table lists this clone with a few counts. The chain has TRBV28 and TRBJ2-4, with TRBD2 as a possible D gene (5 bases). The CDR3 consists of 13 residues. V lost 4 bases to trimming and J lost 8 bases, with 12 bases between them. Germline lookup yields CDR1 MDHEN and CDR2 SYDVKM. The CDR3 DNA sequence: TGTGCCAGCAGTTCCGGAGGCAGTCACATTCAGTACTTC. It specifies CASSSGGSHIQYF.

The chain joins TRBV5-5 to TRBJ1-6; 10 bases align to TRBD1. J was trimmed by 9 bases and V by 6 bases; bases with no gene match: 15. The germline gives CDR1 SGHKS, CDR2 YYEKEE (reference sequence). The CDR3 spans 17 residues. CDR3: CASTPSGTGDWGSPLHF. The CDR3 region has the DNA TGTGCCAGCACCCCATCCGGGACAGGGGATTGGGGTTCACCCCTCCACTTT.

This clone was picked up one time. The J gene is TRBJ1-4, the V gene TRBV7-2, with D unresolved. This CDR3 is built from 15 residues. The germline V gene encodes CDR1 SGHTA and CDR2 FQGNSA. Trimming removed 4 bases from V and 7 bases from J, with 16 bases in between. The CDR3: CASSSGDRLGEKLFF. In DNA, the CDR3 is TGTGCCAGCAGCTCCGGAGACCGGCTGGGTGAAAAACTGTTTTTT. Combining the CDR3 with reference TRBV7-2 and TRBJ1-4 gives the whole variable domain GAGVSQSPSNKVTEKGKDVELRCDPISGHTALYWYRQSLGQGLEFLIYFQGNSAPDKSGLPSDRFSAERTGGSVSTLTIQRTQQEDSAVYLCASSSGDRLGEKLFFGSGTQLSVL.

This clone was counted only a few times. The sample contains more than one DNA sequence encoding this CDR3. The gene calls are TRBV18 and TRBJ1-1; tentative D call: TRBD1 (5 bases). V was cut by 3 bases and J by 2 bases, with 10 bases left in between. Germline-derived CDR1 and CDR2 are KGHSH and LQKENI. The CDR3 is made up of 14 amino acids. In nucleotides, the CDR3 is TGTGCCAGCTCACCGACAGCGCTCAACACTGAAGCTTTCTTT. This encodes CASSPTALNTEAFF.

The CDR3 sequence: CASSFGTGGAFMNTEAFF. CDR3 coding DNA: TGTGCCAGCAGTTTTGGGACAGGGGGCGCCTTTATGAACACTGAAGCTTTCTTT. The rearrangement links TRBV28 to TRBJ1-1; 12 nucleotides line up with TRBD1. J lost 0 bases, V lost 3 bases, and 8 bases had no gene match. The CDR3 spans 18 residues. Germline CDR1 is MDHEN and CDR2 is SYDVKM.

The J gene is TRBJ2-7, the V gene TRBV10-1; D unclear. This CDR3 is 12 amino acids long. Trimming stripped 0 bases from V and 4 bases from J, with 4 bases between. CDR1 is WNHNN, CDR2 SYGVQD, per germline (reference sequence). The CDR3 region has the DNA TGCGCCAGCAGTGAGTCCCCATACGAGCAGTACTTC. Translation gives CASSESPYEQYF.

This chain uses TRBV5-5 with TRBJ1-1, with 9 positions matching TRBD1. Germline assignment: CDR1 SGHKS and CDR2 YYEKEE (reference sequence). The V and J ends lost 1 base and 1 base, in that order; junction bases with no gene match: 2. CDR3 length equals 15 residues. The CDR3 nucleotides are TGTGCCAGCAGCTTGACGGACAGGGGGAACACTGAAGCTTTCTTT. It yields the protein CASSLTDRGNTEAFF.

The chain recombines TRBV20-1 with TRBJ2-7; TRBD1 is a possible D gene (6 bases). CDR3 length equals 11 residues. Trimming left V 7 bases short and J 3 bases short, with 10 bases between. The germline V gene has CDR1 DFQATT and CDR2 SNEGSKA (reference sequence). The CDR3 is CSGTGLYEQYF. The CDR3 DNA reads TGCAGTGGTACAGGGCTCTACGAGCAGTACTTC.

The V call is TRBV7-8, the J call TRBJ1-5; no clear D. Deletions cut 0 bases from V and 2 bases from J, with 8 bases between. Germline CDR1 and CDR2: SGHVS and FQNEAQ. The CDR3 loop spans 15 amino acids. The CDR3 sequence: CASSLASLGNQPQHF. CDR3 nucleotide sequence: TGTGCCAGCAGCTTAGCGTCTCTTGGCAATCAGCCCCAGCATTTT.

CDR3 region: CASSLGDGRGYGYTF. The CDR3 DNA reads as TGTGCCAGCAGCTTAGGGGACGGGCGGGGCTATGGCTACACCTTC. This chain uses TRBV7-2 with TRBJ1-2; D possibly corresponds to TRBD1 (5 bases). The germline V and J ends were trimmed by 1 base and 4 bases, with 13 bases remaining between them. The CDR3 contains 15 residues. Germline values: CDR1 SGHTA, CDR2 FQGNSA.

The gene calls are TRBV6-5 and TRBJ1-1, with D uncertain. The CDR3 is made up of 13 amino acids. Germline loops: CDR1 MNHEY, CDR2 SVGAGI. V lost 4 bases to trimming and J lost 6 bases, with 12 bases between them. The CDR3 spells CASSSRGLAEAFF. As DNA, the CDR3 is TGTGCCAGCAGTTCGCGGGGTTTGGCTGAAGCTTTCTTT.

The chain recombines TRBV5-6 with TRBJ2-5; tentative D call: TRBD1 (5 bases). Per the germline V gene, CDR1 is SGHDT and CDR2 is YYEEEE. The CDR3 contains 14 residues. Trimming cost V 0 bases and J 2 bases, with 8 bases left between them. The CDR3 region has the DNA TGTGCCAGCAGCTTGGATCCAGGGCAAGAGACCCAGTACTTC. Protein product: CASSLDPGQETQYF.

This clone was counted a single time. The gene calls are TRBV7-9 and TRBJ1-3, with 8 bases aligning to TRBD1. Per the germline V gene, CDR1 is SEHNR and CDR2 is FQNEAQ (reference sequence). J gave up 0 bases and V 4 bases, and 2 bases lay outside the gene matches. This CDR3 spans 15 amino acids. This CDR3 reads CASSSGQGSGNTIYF. The CDR3 nucleotides read TGTGCCAGCAGCTCCGGACAGGGCTCTGGAAACACCATATATTTT.

The rearrangement uses TRBV4-1 and TRBJ1-2; 8 nucleotides line up with TRBD1. The trim removed 1 base at V and 6 bases at J, leaving 4 bases unmatched. Germline V gene sequence: CDR1 MGHRA, CDR2 YSYEKL. The length of the CDR3 is 14 residues. The CDR3 reads CASSQAQGAHGYTF. The CDR3 coding sequence is TGCGCCAGCAGCCAAGCGCAGGGGGCGCATGGCTACACCTTC.

This clone occurred a few times. This sequence joins TRBV6-6 and TRBJ2-4; tentative D call: TRBD2 (7 bases). CDR3 length: 14 amino acids. Germline-derived CDR1 and CDR2 are MNHNY and SVGAGI (reference sequence). Trimming cost V 7 bases and J 8 bases, with 18 bases left between them. This CDR3 is CASTPRGANDIQYF. In DNA form, the CDR3 reads TGTGCCAGCACCCCTCGGGGGGCTAATGACATTCAGTACTTC.

CDR3 in amino acids: CASSLDLSGTDTQYF. CDR3 DNA: TGTGCCAGCAGCTTGGACCTCTCAGGGACAGATACGCAGTATTTT. The chain carries TRBV5-4 and TRBJ2-3; tentative D call: TRBD1 (5 bases). The V end was cut by 0 bases, the J end by 3 bases, with 11 bases between. Germline CDR1 reads SGHNT; CDR2 reads YYREEE (reference sequence). This CDR3 spans 15 amino acids.

This chain joins TRBV5-4 and TRBJ1-1; D not resolved. V lost 5 bases and J 0 bases, leaving 14 bases between the germline ends. The CDR3 runs to 15 residues. Germline V lookup: CDR1 SGHNT, CDR2 YYREEE (reference sequence). For the CDR3, the DNA is TGTGCCAGCAGACACACCTCCGATATGAACACTGAAGCTTTCTTT. Translating it yields CASRHTSDMNTEAFF. Filled out from reference TRBV5-4 and TRBJ1-1, the complete variable domain reads ETGVTQSPTHLIKTRGQQVTLRCSSQSGHNTVSWYQQALGQGPQFIFQYYREEENGRGNFPPRFSGLQFPNYSSELNVNALELDDSALYLCASRHTSDMNTEAFFGQGTRLTVV.

A few counts support this clone. This chain connects TRBV5-4 to TRBJ2-7, with 8 bases identical to TRBD1. Germline assignment: CDR1 SGHNT and CDR2 YYREEE (reference sequence). V shed 2 bases, J shed 2 bases, and the junction held 3 bases outside the gene matches. The CDR3 totals 14 residues. The CDR3 loop reads CASSFGQGTYEQYF. The CDR3 region has the DNA TGTGCCAGCAGCTTCGGACAGGGTACCTACGAGCAGTACTTC.

For the CDR3, the DNA is TGTGCCATCAGAAGGACAGGGGTCTACGAGCAGTACTTC. Amino acid sequence: CAIRRTGVYEQYF. The chain couples TRBV10-3 to TRBJ2-7, with 9 nucleotides matching TRBD1. V shed 6 bases and J 3 bases; nucleotides not matched to a gene: 3. The CDR3 sequence is 13 residues long. Germline CDR1 and CDR2: ENHRY and SYGVKD.

The V gene is TRBV12-2, the J gene TRBJ1-5; TRBD1 reflects the table's D call only, with no check against the DNA. TRBV12-2 constitutes a pseudogene. This CDR3 comprises 13 residues. CDR3 in DNA: TGTGCAGAACGTGAGGGGGCCTATCAGCCCCAGCATTTT. It is translated as CAEREGAYQPQHF.

V and J are TRBV7-2 and TRBJ2-7, with D possibly TRBD2 on 6 matching bases. V was shortened by 2 bases and J by 1 base, with 9 bases between the two germline ends. Germline V lookup: CDR1 SGHTA, CDR2 FQGNSA. There are 14 residues in the CDR3. Here the CDR3 reads CASSLTAGSYEQYF. The CDR3 region has the DNA TGTGCCAGCAGCTTAACGGCGGGGTCCTACGAGCAGTACTTC. The full variable domain, with the rest looked up from reference TRBV7-2 and TRBJ2-7, is GAGVSQSPSNKVTEKGKDVELRCDPISGHTALYWYRQSLGQGLEFLIYFQGNSAPDKSGLPSDRFSAERTGGSVSTLTIQRTQQEDSAVYLCASSLTAGSYEQYFGPGTRLTVT.

The chain combines TRBV28 with TRBJ2-2; D ambiguous. Germline lookup yields CDR1 MDHEN and CDR2 SYDVKM. V was clipped by 2 bases and J by 9 bases, with 4 bases between them. This CDR3 is 11 amino acids long. The CDR3 DNA reads TGTGCCAGCAGTTTACGTAGGGAGCTGTTTTTT. Protein sequence: CASSLRRELFF.

This clone turned up a few times. This sequence joins TRBV30 and TRBJ2-7; 10 nucleotides match TRBD2. V lost 0 bases and J lost 2; bases outside the gene matches: 1. Germline V gene lookup returns CDR1 GTSNPN and CDR2 SVGIG (reference sequence). The CDR3 runs 14 residues. The CDR3 spells CAWSVTSGAYEQYF. DNA for the CDR3: TGTGCCTGGAGTGTAACTAGCGGGGCCTACGAGCAGTACTTC.

The chain joins TRBV2 to TRBJ1-2; D gene uncertain. V was pared by 3 bases and J by 4 bases, with 18 bases between. Per germline, CDR1 SNHLY and CDR2 FYNNEI. The CDR3 spans 16 residues. The CDR3 region is CASSEVTIAGFYGYTF. CDR3 DNA sequence: TGTGCCAGCAGTGAGGTGACAATCGCTGGATTCTATGGCTACACCTTC. The full variable domain, in which reference TRBV2 and TRBJ1-2 provide the parts outside the CDR3, is EPEVTQTPSHQVTQMGQEVILRCVPISNHLYFYWYRQILGQKVEFLVSFYNNEISEKSEIFDDQFSVERPDGSNFTLKIRSTKLEDSAMYFCASSEVTIAGFYGYTFGSGTRLTVV.

The rearrangement links TRBV11-2 to TRBJ2-7, with D perhaps matching TRBD2 (6 bases). Trimming removed 5 bases at V and 6 bases at J, with 17 bases between. Germline V CDR1 and CDR2: SGHAT, FQNNGV. This CDR3 has 14 residues. CDR3 region: CASSPQGTAGEQYF. For the CDR3, the DNA is TGTGCCAGCAGCCCCCAGGGTACAGCGGGCGAGCAGTACTTC. Supplemented by reference TRBV11-2 and TRBJ2-7, the full variable domain reads EAGVAQSPRYKIIEKRQSVAFWCNPISGHATLYWYQQILGQGPKLLIQFQNNGVVDDSQLPKDRFSAERLKGVDSTLKIQPAKLEDSAVYLCASSPQGTAGEQYFGPGTRLTVT.

This chain uses TRBV29-1 with TRBJ1-1; tentative D call: TRBD1 (6 bases). The CDR3 has 12 residues. Germline V lookup: CDR1 SQVTM, CDR2 ANQGSEA. Trimming took off 7 bases at V and 0 bases at J, with 9 bases between the two ends. CDR3 in DNA: TGCAGCGGGACAGACATGAACACTGAAGCTTTCTTT. As protein: CSGTDMNTEAFF.